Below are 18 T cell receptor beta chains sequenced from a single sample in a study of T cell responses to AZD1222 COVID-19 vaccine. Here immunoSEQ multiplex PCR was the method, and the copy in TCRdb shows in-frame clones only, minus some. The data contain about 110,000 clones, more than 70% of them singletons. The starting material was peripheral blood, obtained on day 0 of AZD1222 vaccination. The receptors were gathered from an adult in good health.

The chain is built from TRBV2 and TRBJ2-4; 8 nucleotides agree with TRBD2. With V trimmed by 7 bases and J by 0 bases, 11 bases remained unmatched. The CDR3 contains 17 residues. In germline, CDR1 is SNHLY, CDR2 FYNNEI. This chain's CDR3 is CASTYEAGGVAKNIQYF. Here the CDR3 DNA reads TGTGCCAGCACATATGAGGCGGGGGGCGTAGCCAAAAACATTCAGTACTTC.

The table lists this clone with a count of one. The CDR3 nucleotides are TGTGCCAGCAGCGCCGGACTAGCGGGGCCTGAGACCCAGTACTTC. It is translated as CASSAGLAGPETQYF. V gene TRBV9 combines with J gene TRBJ2-5, with TRBD2 matching over 12 bases. CDR3 length: 15 amino acids. Germline V gene data show CDR1 as SGDLS and CDR2 as YYNGEE. J gave up 5 bases and V 3 bases, and 5 bases lay outside the gene matches.

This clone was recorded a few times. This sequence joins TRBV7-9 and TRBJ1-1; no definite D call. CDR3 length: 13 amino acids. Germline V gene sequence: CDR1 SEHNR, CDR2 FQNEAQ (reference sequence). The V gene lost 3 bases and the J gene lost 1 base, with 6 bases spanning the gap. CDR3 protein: CASSFRANTEAFF. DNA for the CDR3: TGTGCCAGCAGCTTTAGGGCGAACACTGAAGCTTTCTTT.

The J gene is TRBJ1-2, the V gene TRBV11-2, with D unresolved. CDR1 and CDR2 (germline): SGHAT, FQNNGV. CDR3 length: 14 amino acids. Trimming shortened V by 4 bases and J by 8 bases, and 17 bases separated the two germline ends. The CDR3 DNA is TGTGCCAGCAGCTCGCCCTCCGTAGGTTTGGGCTACACCTTC. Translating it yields CASSSPSVGLGYTF.

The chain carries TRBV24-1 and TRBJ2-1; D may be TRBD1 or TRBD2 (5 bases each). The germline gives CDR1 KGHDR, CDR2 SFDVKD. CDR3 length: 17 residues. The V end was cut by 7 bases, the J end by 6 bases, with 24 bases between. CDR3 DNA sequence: TGTGCCACCAGCGATCCCCCGGGGCAGGTCAGCGTCAATGAGCAGTTCTTC. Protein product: CATSDPPGQVSVNEQFF.

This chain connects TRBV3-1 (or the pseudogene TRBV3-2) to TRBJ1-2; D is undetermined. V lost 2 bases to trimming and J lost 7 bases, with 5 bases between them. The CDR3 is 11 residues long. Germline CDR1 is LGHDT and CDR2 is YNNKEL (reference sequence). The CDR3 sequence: CASSQRVGYTF. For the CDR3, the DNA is TGTGCCAGCAGCCAAAGGGTTGGCTACACCTTC.

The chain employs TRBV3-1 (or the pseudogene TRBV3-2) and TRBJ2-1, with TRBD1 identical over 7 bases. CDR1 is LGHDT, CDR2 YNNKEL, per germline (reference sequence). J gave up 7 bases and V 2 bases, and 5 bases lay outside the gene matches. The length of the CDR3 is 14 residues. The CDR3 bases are TGTGCCAGCAGCCAACCGGGACAGACGAATGAGCAGTTCTTC. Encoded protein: CASSQPGQTNEQFF.

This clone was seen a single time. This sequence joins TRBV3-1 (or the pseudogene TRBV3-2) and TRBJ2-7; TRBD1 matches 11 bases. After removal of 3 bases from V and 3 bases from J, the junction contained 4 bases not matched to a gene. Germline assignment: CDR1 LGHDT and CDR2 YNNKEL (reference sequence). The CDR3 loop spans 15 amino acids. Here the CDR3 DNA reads TGTGCCAGCAGCCACACCGGGACAGGGGGCTACGAGCAGTACTTC. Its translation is CASSHTGTGGYEQYF.

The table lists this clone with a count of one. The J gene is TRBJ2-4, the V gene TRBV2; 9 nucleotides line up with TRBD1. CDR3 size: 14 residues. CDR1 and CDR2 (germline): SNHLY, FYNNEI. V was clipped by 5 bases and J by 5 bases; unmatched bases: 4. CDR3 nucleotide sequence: TGTGCCAGCAGTTTGGACAGGGGCGAAAACATTCAGTACTTC. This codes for CASSLDRGENIQYF. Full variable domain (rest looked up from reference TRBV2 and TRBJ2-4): EPEVTQTPSHQVTQMGQEVILRCVPISNHLYFYWYRQILGQKVEFLVSFYNNEISEKSEIFDDQFSVERPDGSNFTLKIRSTKLEDSAMYFCASSLDRGENIQYFGAGTRLSVL.

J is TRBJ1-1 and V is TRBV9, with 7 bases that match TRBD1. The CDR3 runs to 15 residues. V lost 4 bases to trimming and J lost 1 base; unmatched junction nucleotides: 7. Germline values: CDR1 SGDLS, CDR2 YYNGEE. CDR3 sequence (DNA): TGTGCCAGCAGCCCGCAGACAGGGCAGAACACTGAAGCTTTCTTT. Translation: CASSPQTGQNTEAFF.

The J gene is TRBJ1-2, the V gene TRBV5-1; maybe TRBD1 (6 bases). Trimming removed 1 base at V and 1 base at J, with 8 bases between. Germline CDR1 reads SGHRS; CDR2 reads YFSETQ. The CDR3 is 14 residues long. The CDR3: CASSLTQGNYGYTF. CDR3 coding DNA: TGCGCCAGCAGCTTGACACAGGGTAACTATGGCTACACCTTC. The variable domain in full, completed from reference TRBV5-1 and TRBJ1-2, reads KAGVTQTPRYLIKTRGQQVTLSCSPISGHRSVSWYQQTPGQGLQFLFEYFSETQRNKGNFPGRFSGRQFSNSRSEMNVSTLELGDSALYLCASSLTQGNYGYTFGSGTRLTVV.

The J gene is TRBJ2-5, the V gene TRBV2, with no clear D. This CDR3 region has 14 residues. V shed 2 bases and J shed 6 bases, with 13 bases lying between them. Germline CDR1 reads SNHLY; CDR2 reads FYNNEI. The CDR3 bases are TGTGCCAGCAGTGAAACAGACCCCCGTCAGACCCAGTACTTC. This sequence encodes CASSETDPRQTQYF. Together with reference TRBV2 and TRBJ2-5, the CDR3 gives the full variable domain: EPEVTQTPSHQVTQMGQEVILRCVPISNHLYFYWYRQILGQKVEFLVSFYNNEISEKSEIFDDQFSVERPDGSNFTLKIRSTKLEDSAMYFCASSETDPRQTQYFGPGTRLLVL.

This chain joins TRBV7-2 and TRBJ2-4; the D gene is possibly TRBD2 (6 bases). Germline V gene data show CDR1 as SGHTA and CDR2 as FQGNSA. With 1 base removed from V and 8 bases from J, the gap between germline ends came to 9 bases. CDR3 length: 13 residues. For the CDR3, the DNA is TGTGCCAGCAGCTTAGGACTAGAAGACATTCAGTACTTC. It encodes CASSLGLEDIQYF.

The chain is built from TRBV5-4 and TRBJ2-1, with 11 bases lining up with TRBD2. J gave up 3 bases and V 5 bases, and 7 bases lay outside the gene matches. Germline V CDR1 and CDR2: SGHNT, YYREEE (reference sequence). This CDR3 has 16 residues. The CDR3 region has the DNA TGTGCCAGCAGATTTAGCGGGGGGGCAGGCTACAATGAGCAGTTCTTC. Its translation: CASRFSGGAGYNEQFF.

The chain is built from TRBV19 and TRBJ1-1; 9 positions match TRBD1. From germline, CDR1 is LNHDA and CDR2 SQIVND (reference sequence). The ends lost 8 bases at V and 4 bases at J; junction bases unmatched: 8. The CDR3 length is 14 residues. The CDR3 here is CASATGGGGTEAFF. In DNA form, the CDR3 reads TGTGCCAGTGCTACAGGGGGCGGGGGCACTGAAGCTTTCTTT.

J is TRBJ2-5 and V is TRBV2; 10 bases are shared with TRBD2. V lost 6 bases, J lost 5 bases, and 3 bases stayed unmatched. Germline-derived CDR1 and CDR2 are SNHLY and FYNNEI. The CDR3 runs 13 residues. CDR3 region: CASSAAGGETQYF. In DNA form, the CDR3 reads TGTGCCAGCAGCGCAGCGGGGGGGGAGACCCAGTACTTC.

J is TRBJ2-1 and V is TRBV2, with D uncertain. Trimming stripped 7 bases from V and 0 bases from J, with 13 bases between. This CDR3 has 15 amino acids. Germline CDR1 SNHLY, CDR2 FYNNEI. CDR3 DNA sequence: TGTGCCAGCAAGGGTTACTCCAGCTCCTACAATGAGCAGTTCTTC. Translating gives CASKGYSSSYNEQFF.

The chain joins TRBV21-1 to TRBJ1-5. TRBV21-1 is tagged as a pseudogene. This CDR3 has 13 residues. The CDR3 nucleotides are TGTGCCAGCAGCAAAGAAAGAGGTCAGCCCCAGCATTTT. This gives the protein CASSKERGQPQHF.